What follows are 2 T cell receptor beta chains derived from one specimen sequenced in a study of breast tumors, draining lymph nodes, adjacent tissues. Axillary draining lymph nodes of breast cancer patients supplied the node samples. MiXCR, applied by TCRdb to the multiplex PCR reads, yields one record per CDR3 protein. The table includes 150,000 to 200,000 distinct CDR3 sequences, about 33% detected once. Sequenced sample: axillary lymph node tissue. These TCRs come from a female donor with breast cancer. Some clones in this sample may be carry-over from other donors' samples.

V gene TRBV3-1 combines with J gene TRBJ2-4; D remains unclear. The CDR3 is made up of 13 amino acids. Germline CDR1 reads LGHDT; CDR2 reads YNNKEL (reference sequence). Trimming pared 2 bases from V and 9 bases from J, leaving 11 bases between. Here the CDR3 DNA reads TGTGCCAGCAGCCAACAGAGGTCGGGCATTCAGTACTTC. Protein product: CASSQQRSGIQYF.

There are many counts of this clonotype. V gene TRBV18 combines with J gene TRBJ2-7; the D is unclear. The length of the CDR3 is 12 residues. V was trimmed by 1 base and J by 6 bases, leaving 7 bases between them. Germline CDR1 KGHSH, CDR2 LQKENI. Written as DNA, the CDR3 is TGTGCCAGCTCACCACAGACGCGCGAGCAGTACTTC. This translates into CASSPQTREQYF.